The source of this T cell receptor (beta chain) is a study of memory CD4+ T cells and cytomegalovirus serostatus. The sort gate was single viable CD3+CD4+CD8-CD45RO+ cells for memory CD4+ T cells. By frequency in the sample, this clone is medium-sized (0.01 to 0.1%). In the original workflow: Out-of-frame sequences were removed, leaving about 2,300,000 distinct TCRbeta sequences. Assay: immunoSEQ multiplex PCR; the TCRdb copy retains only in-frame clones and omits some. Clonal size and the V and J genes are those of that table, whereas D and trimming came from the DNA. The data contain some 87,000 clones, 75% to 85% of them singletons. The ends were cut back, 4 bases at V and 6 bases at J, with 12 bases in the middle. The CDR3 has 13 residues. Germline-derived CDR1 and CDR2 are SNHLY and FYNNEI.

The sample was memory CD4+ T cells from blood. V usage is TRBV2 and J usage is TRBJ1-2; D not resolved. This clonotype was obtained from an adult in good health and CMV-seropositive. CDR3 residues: CASSADIANGYTF. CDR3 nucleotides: TGTGCCAGCAGTGCCGACATAGCAAATGGCTACACCTTC.